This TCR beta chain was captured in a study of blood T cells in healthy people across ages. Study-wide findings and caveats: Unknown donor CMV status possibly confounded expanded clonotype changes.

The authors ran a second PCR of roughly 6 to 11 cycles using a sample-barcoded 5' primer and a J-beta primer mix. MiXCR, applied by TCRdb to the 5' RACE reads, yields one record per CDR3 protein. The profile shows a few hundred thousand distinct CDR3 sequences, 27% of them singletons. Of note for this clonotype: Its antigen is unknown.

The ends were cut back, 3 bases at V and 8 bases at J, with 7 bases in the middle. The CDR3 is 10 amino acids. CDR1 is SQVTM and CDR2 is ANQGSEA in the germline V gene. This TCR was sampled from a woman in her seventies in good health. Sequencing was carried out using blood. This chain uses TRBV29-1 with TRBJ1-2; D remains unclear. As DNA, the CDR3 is TGCAGCGTTGACCAGCAAGGCTACACCTTC. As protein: CSVDQQGYTF.